The 14 T cell receptor beta chains reported below all come from one sample, sequenced in a study of cytomegalovirus exposure and HLA in healthy donors. PCR involved 60 Vbeta and 13 Jbeta primers. Assay: immunoSEQ multiplex PCR; the TCRdb copy retains only in-frame clones and omits some. The sample records more than 150,000 clones, about 79% being singletons. The sequenced sample consisted of PBMCs. The receptors were gathered from a man in his late teens or twenties in good health and CMV-seronegative.

The rearrangement uses TRBV9 and TRBJ1-5; D gene unclear. Germline V gene sequence: CDR1 SGDLS, CDR2 YYNGEE. V was shortened by 3 bases and J by 0 bases, with 10 bases between the two germline ends. The CDR3 covers 15 residues. CDR3 region: CASSGGMNSNQPQHF. In nucleotides, the CDR3 is TGTGCCAGCAGCGGAGGGATGAATAGCAATCAGCCCCAGCATTTT. Looking up the rest from reference TRBV9 and TRBJ1-5 gives the full variable domain: DSGVTQTPKHLITATGQRVTLRCSPRSGDLSVYWYQQSLDQGLQFLIQYYNGEERAKGNILERFSAQQFPDLHSELNLSSLELGDSALYFCASSGGMNSNQPQHFGDGTRLSIL.

Remarks on this clone: Other DNA sequences within the sample encode an identical CDR3. The chain uses TRBV5-6 and TRBJ2-2; D is ambiguous. Germline V gene lookup returns CDR1 SGHDT and CDR2 YYEEEE. V lost 1 base and J lost 7, with 11 bases in between. The CDR3 sequence is 14 residues long. In nucleotides, the CDR3 is TGTGCCAGCAGCTTGCGGAGCTTGCACGGGGAGCTGTTTTTT. This sequence encodes CASSLRSLHGELFF.

The chain recombines TRBV30 with TRBJ1-1, with TRBD1 matching 8 bases. The V and J ends lost 0 bases and 4 bases, in that order; junction bases with no gene match: 4. The CDR3 is 14 amino acids. Germline V gene lookup returns CDR1 GTSNPN and CDR2 SVGIG (reference sequence). The CDR3 region has the DNA TGTGCCTGGAGTGTAAGGCAGGGGGCCACTGAAGCTTTCTTT. Protein product: CAWSVRQGATEAFF.

The chain has TRBV5-1 and TRBJ2-7; unclear D gene. With 4 bases removed from V and 2 bases from J, the gap between germline ends came to 10 bases. Germline assignment: CDR1 SGHRS and CDR2 YFSETQ. The CDR3 spans 13 residues. The CDR3 loop reads CASSPSQTYEQYF. CDR3 bases: TGCGCCAGCAGCCCATCACAGACCTACGAGCAGTACTTC. Drawing the rest from reference TRBV5-1 and TRBJ2-7, the complete variable domain is KAGVTQTPRYLIKTRGQQVTLSCSPISGHRSVSWYQQTPGQGLQFLFEYFSETQRNKGNFPGRFSGRQFSNSRSEMNVSTLELGDSALYLCASSPSQTYEQYFGPGTRLTVT.

This chain connects TRBV9 to TRBJ2-2; 9 positions match TRBD2. The CDR3 covers 17 residues. Germline trimming cut 5 bases from V and 2 bases from J; bases unmatched to any gene: 10. Germline V lookup: CDR1 SGDLS, CDR2 YYNGEE. The CDR3 loop is CASRAGIAGVNTGELFF. CDR3 DNA sequence: TGTGCCAGCAGGGCCGGAATAGCGGGAGTCAACACCGGGGAGCTGTTTTTT.

V usage is TRBV29-1 and J usage is TRBJ2-5, with 9 bases aligning to TRBD1. The CDR3 length is 14 residues. With 6 bases clipped from V and 6 bases from J, the junction kept 11 bases outside the gene matches. Germline loops: CDR1 SQVTM, CDR2 ANQGSEA. This chain's CDR3 is CSVEKDRGGKTQYF. CDR3 DNA sequence: TGCAGCGTGGAAAAGGACAGGGGCGGAAAGACCCAGTACTTC.

In its sample, this clone was seen once. Other nucleotide sequences in the sample specify the same CDR3. The chain couples TRBV6-5 to TRBJ1-1; weak D call: TRBD1 (5 bases). V gave up 5 bases and J gave up 1 base, with 8 bases separating them. The CDR3 covers 13 residues. Germline CDR1 MNHEY, CDR2 SVGAGI. CDR3 nucleotides: TGTGCCAGCAGTCCAACAGGGAACACTGAAGCTTTCTTT. It codes for CASSPTGNTEAFF.

This clone was counted a single time. CDR3 in DNA: TGTGCCAGCAGCTTCGGGGCTTTGACGACGGGGGGGCCAGGAGAGACCCAGTACTTC. Protein product: CASSFGALTTGGPGETQYF. V usage is TRBV7-2 and J usage is TRBJ2-5; 8 bases fit TRBD2. Germline V gene lookup returns CDR1 SGHTA and CDR2 FQGNSA. The junction had 19 bases not matched to a gene; V was cut back by 3 bases and J by 4 bases. This CDR3 comprises 19 residues.

The genes are TRBV30 and TRBJ1-6, with D possibly being TRBD1 (5 bases). The germline V gene has CDR1 GTSNPN and CDR2 SVGIG (reference sequence). The germline V and J ends were trimmed by 8 bases and 6 bases, with 23 bases remaining between them. This CDR3 region has 16 residues. CDR3 coding DNA: TGTGCCCGGACCCTATCAGGGCCATGGATTAATTCACCCCTCCACTTT. Translation: CARTLSGPWINSPLHF.

CDR3 nucleotides: TGCGCCAGCAGCCTTAGCGGGGGGAGTGTTGAGCAGTTCTTC. Protein: CASSLSGGSVEQFF. V gene TRBV5-1 combines with J gene TRBJ2-1; 10 bases align to TRBD2. The V gene end was trimmed by 4 bases and the J gene end by 9 bases; junction bases not matched to a gene: 7. Germline V gene data show CDR1 as SGHRS and CDR2 as YFSETQ. There are 14 residues in the CDR3.

This rearrangement joins TRBV29-1 to TRBJ2-5, with D possibly TRBD2 on 5 matching bases. The CDR3 contains 13 residues. The V gene's germline CDR1 is SQVTM and CDR2 ANQGSEA. V lost 5 bases and J 5 bases, leaving 15 bases between the germline ends. This CDR3 reads CSVLSGSRETQYF. The CDR3 nucleotides are TGCAGCGTTTTATCGGGGTCTAGGGAGACCCAGTACTTC.

This clone was counted a single time. The V call is TRBV13, the J call TRBJ2-3; 9 nucleotides line up with TRBD1. CDR1 and CDR2 from the germline V gene are PRHDT and FYEKMQ (reference sequence). Unmatched junction bases numbered 8, after V lost 5 bases and J lost 5 bases. The CDR3 extends over 15 amino acids. CDR3 sequence reads: CASSQARDRVDTQYF. CDR3 nucleotide sequence: TGTGCCAGCAGCCAGGCCCGGGACAGGGTAGATACGCAGTATTTT.

This clone came up a few times. The rearrangement uses TRBV5-1 and TRBJ2-3; 12 bases are a match to TRBD1. The J segment lost 4 bases and the V segment lost 2 bases, leaving 11 bases of the junction unmatched. The CDR3 has 18 amino acids. Germline loops: CDR1 SGHRS, CDR2 YFSETQ. Here the CDR3 reads CASSFSGPGTGGSDTQYF. CDR3 DNA sequence: TGCGCCAGCAGCTTTAGTGGCCCTGGGACAGGGGGCTCAGATACGCAGTATTTT.

The J gene is TRBJ1-2, the V gene TRBV4-1, with TRBD1 as a possible D gene (6 bases). V was shortened by 1 base and J by 5 bases, with 14 bases between the two germline ends. The CDR3 loop spans 15 amino acids. Germline CDR1 is MGHRA and CDR2 is YSYEKL. This CDR3 is CASSQALGGPYGYTF. Written as DNA, the CDR3 is TGCGCCAGCAGCCAAGCCTTAGGGGGTCCTTATGGCTACACCTTC.